Listed here is a single T cell receptor (beta chain). These data originate in a study of blood T cell repertoires in COVID-19. Study background: Sample material is recorded as cDNA or gDNA derived from T cells, B-cell-depleted T cells, or PBMCs.

The data were produced by immunoSEQ multiplex PCR, yet TCRdb's version contains in-frame clones alone and is incomplete. Among about 150,000 clones listed, roughly 72% were seen once. The TCR comes from a woman older than 75 with acute or convalescent COVID-19. The sample consisted of peripheral blood.

As DNA, the CDR3 is TGCAGTGCTAGTCTGGGAGCGGGTCAGCCCCAGCATTTT. Translation gives CSASLGAGQPQHF. The chain has TRBV20-1 and TRBJ1-5; D is unresolved. The germline CDR1 and CDR2 sequences are DFQATT and SNEGSKA (reference sequence). Trimming cost V 3 bases and J 6 bases, with 12 bases left between them. The CDR3 length is 13 residues.